This entry concerns a single T cell receptor (beta chain). As yet, its antigen is unknown. Germline is not matched at one junction end, which may reflect a read error. Next came a second PCR, run for about 7 to 12 cycles, which used a sample-barcoded 5' primer along with a J-beta primer mix. Each CDR3 protein is one row after TCRdb ran MiXCR on the 5' RACE reads. The sample lists 650,000 to 800,000 distinct CDR3 sequences, around 45% occurring once. The entry originates in a study of blood T cells in healthy people across ages. Broader study findings: Whereas aged donors had fewer naive CD4+ cells, long-lived donors had more of them and higher diversity.

Germline V CDR1 and CDR2: SQVTM, ANQGSEA. The CDR3 length is 16 residues. The TCR comes from a man between 60 and 70 years old in good health. The genes are TRBV29-1 and TRBJ2-6, with D perhaps matching TRBD1 or TRBD2 (5 bases each). The sequencing input was blood. CDR3 protein: CSVARGTGSGASVLTF. The CDR3 DNA sequence: TGCAGCGTTGCTCGGGGTACCGGCTCTGGGGCCAGCGTCCTGACTTTC.